The following is a T cell receptor (beta chain) sequence with its context. Its antigen is not yet known. At one end the junction does not follow the germline gene, possibly because of a read error. The cohort comprised fewer than 700 healthy bone marrow donors. At the time of sampling, every cohort member was nominally healthy, though immune exposures that went unrecorded were likely present. The donor was CMV seronegative and belonged to the group of more than 300 seronegative cohort members. Every donor gave a peripheral blood sample, and the peripheral blood mononuclear cells from that sample were used for TCR beta sequencing. The Qiagen DNeasy Blood Extraction Kit was used to extract genomic DNA from the blood cell samples. This sample is part of a study of cytomegalovirus exposure and HLA in healthy donors (dated by TCRdb to the late 2010s). Broadly, across the study: In an earlier analysis of about 560 of the donors, around 290 Gb of sequence data and 90 million to 120 million unique TCR beta sequences from approximately 180 million T cells were reported. Around 320 gigabases of sequencing data and tens of millions of unique TCR sequences were included in an early release covering about 700 HLA-typed donors. Of the 300 to 450 genotyped donors, around 81% fell in the genetic ancestry cluster associated with self-reported Caucasian donors. The study was designed to test whether signatures of past pathogen exposure could be identified by cataloging public T cell receptors. The T cell repertoires of 666 subjects were profiled by immunosequencing and related to cytomegalovirus serostatus. A separate validation cohort of about 110 different subjects was used in addition to the roughly 700-subject first cohort. To predict cytomegalovirus infection status, the study combined high-throughput TCR immunosequencing, statistical association of individual TCRs with disease status, and machine learning. A later analysis re-examined previously published TCR beta repertoires from just over 650 donors and added high-resolution HLA genotyping to investigate patterns of TCR occurrence. Rather than drawing on any new phenotypic data, the later analysis identified candidate immune exposures from TCR beta sequences and the way those sequences occurred across donors. An earlier analysis of several hundred of the donors used high-throughput TCR beta sequencing to judge whether each TCR beta V gene segment behaved as functional or pseudogenic. Donor age, sex, ethnicity and CMV serostatus were collected together with the repertoire data. A later genetic analysis took genome-wide SNP genotypes for about 55% of the 666 donors and used that subset as a discovery cohort. All discovery cohort repertoires had been generated using a single sequencing platform. Both class I and class II loci were covered by HLA typing, at four-digit resolution. Typing coverage varied by locus: about 629-640 donors for A, B, C, DRB1 and DQB1; roughly 520 for DQA1; about 590 for DPA1; approximately 470 for DPB1. Because of strong linkage in the cohort, four or five DR-DQ haplotypes were treated as single units for association and clustering. Among about 370 genotyped donors of the cohort, an average of around 240,000 unique TCR beta nucleotide sequences was sequenced per donor, of which approximately 19% were non-productive.

Study-wide conclusions, independent of this receptor: Presence/absence analyses assumed roughly uniform sequencing depth across donors, an assumption that may not hold. In the study, about 150 TCR beta chains were listed as associated with cytomegalovirus. Compared with the approximately 710-donor mean, donors in an Asian-associated ancestry cluster had fewer N-insertions in productive TCRs, according to a later genetic analysis. The earlier analysis of about 600 of the donors excluded 15 to 20 rarely observed V segments, including chromosome 9 orphons, because counts were too low. Correlated functional status among segregating V segments might reflect linkage disequilibrium, but an unknown experimental factor could not be ruled out. When HLA alleles, especially DR and DQ, strongly co-occurred, TCR associations were difficult to assign to individual alleles. The classifier was reported to diagnose cytomegalovirus status with high specificity and sensitivity in both the original cohort and the validation cohort. The authors suggested that the approach could potentially be generalized to other disease states and immunological phenotypes. According to a later analysis, most CMV-associated TCR beta chains appeared to be HLA-restricted, and the HLA associations seemed to be driven largely by CMV exposure. An earlier analysis of 587 of the donors showed that most TCR beta V segments appeared in productive rearrangements either about 90% or about 30% of the time, which broadly matched IMGT annotations. A later analysis associated 15,000 or so TCR beta sequences with specific HLA alleles at a false discovery rate of 0.05. In a later genetic analysis, a missense DCLRE1C variant was associated with V-gene and J-gene trimming of TCR beta chains, and the association was replicated in an independent cohort. A later analysis reported that several top co-occurrence clusters appeared linked to parvovirus B19, influenza, CMV and Epstein-Barr virus. Some IMGT-functional V segments, including TRBV6-2 and TRBV6-3, could not be told apart with the 87-base-pair reads, so those segments were excluded. Most TCR sequences were seen in very few donors, while some public TCRs were found in many individuals. In a later analysis, the rate of TCR association differed among HLA loci, with DRB1 alleles having the most associated TCRs and HLA-C alleles having the fewest. In vitro tests confirmed that three of the cytomegalovirus-associated TCR beta chains recognize cytomegalovirus antigens. In this cohort, only TCR beta chains were sequenced, and detectable features were limited by the absence of alpha or paired-chain data. In a later analysis, HLA-associated TCR beta chains showed more clonal expansion and lower generation probabilities than non-associated chains that were equally common. A further reported finding was that TCR beta sequences accurately predicted the HLA-A and HLA-B alleles for most subjects in the first cohort. Because some donors lacked HLA typing at each locus, the association tests relied only on the typed subset. The sequencing pipeline was judged likely to have produced a cluster of highly shared sequence variants as a technical artifact. The only immune exposure information available for the cohort was CMV serostatus.

The CDR1 and CDR2 encoded by the germline V gene (reference sequence) are SSHAT and FNYEAQ. The cysteine opens and the phenylalanine closes a CDR3 of 14 amino acids. Of the read, only the CDR3 DNA is kept; its 42 bases are in frame from base 1. Libraries were constructed by the immunoSEQ multiplex PCR assay. For the multiplex PCR, a mixture combining 60 forward primers for TCR Vbeta segments and 13 reverse primers for TCR Jbeta segments was used. The CDR3 region of rearranged TCR beta genes was amplified from genomic DNA with a multiplex PCR assay. On the Illumina HiSeq System, the amplified TCR beta libraries were sequenced as 87-base-pair reads. In the original analysis: A later analysis tallied around 82 million unique TCR beta chains across the 666 repertoires, and some 12 million of those chains were shared by two or more donors. Raw reads were error-corrected and collapsed into unique sequences by a nearest-neighbor algorithm in which closely related sequences were merged to remove PCR and sequencing errors. CDR3 sequences were aligned to IMGT reference sequences to assign V, D and J gene segments. For a sequence to be retained, a match of at least six nucleotides was required to both a V gene segment and a J gene segment. A rearrangement counted as productive if the CDR3 had no stop codons and remained in frame with V and J, and every other rearrangement counted as non-productive. Following IMGT convention, CDR3 was defined as the stretch from the second conserved V-encoded cysteine up to the conserved J-encoded phenylalanine. The earlier analysis of some 540 of the donors excluded any sequence lacking an unambiguous match to a single V gene segment. In an earlier analysis of about 590 of the donors, a V segment was called functional when productive rearrangements were above 56.7%, and segregating when the standard deviation between donors exceeded 5%. A statistical classification framework was built for diagnosing cytomegalovirus status from the catalog of TCR beta chain sequences. V and J gene assignment, in a later analysis, came from comparing TCR nucleotide sequences with IMGT/GENE-DB human TR gene sequences. The TCRdist pipeline was used in a later analysis to assign CDR3 sequences and most-parsimonious VDJ recombination scenarios. In a later analysis, every TCR beta chain was defined by the combination of its CDR3 amino acid sequence and its V-gene family, and reads without a unique V-gene family were dropped. To address suspected cross-contamination and a sequencing artifact, a later analysis removed around 600 highly shared, low-generation-probability nucleotide sequences. In a later analysis, a clonal expansion index for each public chain was calculated from normalized within-repertoire ranks of inferred template counts. In a later analysis, generation probabilities were computed using a VDJ recombination model fitted to out-of-frame rearrangements, and the results were checked against IGoR. A later analysis scored TCR-TCR, TCR-HLA and TCR-CMV co-occurrence with hypergeometric tests, applying a repertoire-size bias correction to TCR pairs. False discovery rates were estimated in a later analysis by permuting HLA or CMV assignments 20 times. In a later analysis, co-occurring TCRs were grouped with DBSCAN, and TCRdist sequence similarity was added when clustering was performed within HLA-allele-positive subsets. Repertoires with fewer than 30,000 or more than 120,000 public chains, plus five repertoires with anomalous nucleotide sharing, were excluded from co-occurrence clustering. TCRdb stores this immuneACCESS table with in-frame sequences only. Part of the clones is absent; in the studies checked, under half of the shortfall reflects unresolved V genes, and no reason is known for the rest. V and J calls and clone size follow that table, whereas D and trimming were derived from the DNA. The sample table shows around 110,000 clones, and roughly 9.9% are seen once. The top ten constitute roughly 3% of the sample.

Recombination connected TRBV7-7 to TRBJ2-7; 8 bases in the middle match TRBD1. The sample comprised PBMCs. The sequence was obtained from a man aged 25 to 40 in good health and CMV-seronegative. The CDR3 protein is CASSSDRGSYEQYF. The DNA reads as follows: TGTGCTAGCAGCTCAGACAGGGGCTCCTACGAGCAGTACTTC. With all but the CDR3 taken from the reference TRBV7-7 and TRBJ2-7 genes, the full variable domain is: GAGVSQSPRYKVTKRGQDVTLRCDPISSHATLYWYQQALGQGPEFLTYFNYEAQPDKSGLPSDRFSAERPEGSISTLTIQRTEQRDSAMYRCASSSDRGSYEQYFGPGTRLTVT.